This T cell receptor beta chain was sequenced in a study of shared clonotypes between healthy human individuals (dated by TCRdb to the early 2020s). Background on the whole study: The cohort included a few men and two women between 18 and 49 years of age. To increase sequencing depth and limit assay-specific biases, different laboratories used diverse techniques to prepare libraries and sequence TCR repertoires. Leukapheresis yielded between about 0.9 and 8.9 billion PBMCs per donor. Blood TCR repertoires of a handful of healthy adults were deeply sequenced to estimate repertoire size and the extent of clonotype sharing between individuals. Per donor, three plates each were used for CD4 naive and CD4 memory, two for CD8 naive, and one for CD8 memory.

Using the deep immunoSEQ assay, multiplex PCR amplified TCR CDR3 regions from genomic DNA. Genomic DNA extracted from each cell subset was distributed evenly over all wells of several immunoSEQ 96-well plates, and each plate served as one replicate. Each replicate PCR for sorted subsets received approximately 200 ng genomic DNA, equal to about 30,000 T cell genomes. Purified libraries were measured with a Qubit 3.0 fluorometer, size-checked on a Bioanalyzer 2100, and measured again with the KAPA Library Quantification kit. Every immunoSEQ 96-well plate was sequenced on a separate single-read 150-cycle Illumina NextSeq 550 flow cell. From the authors' description of their analysis: Because the immunoSEQ output held only junctional sequences and lacked quality scores, the filtering could not match the filtering applied to full-length reads. To assign V/J genes and CDR3, sequences were annotated using PyIR, a Python wrapper for IgBLAST v1.9, with IMGT germline references. Reads were removed for weak V/J assignments (E-value above 1e-6), missing CDR3, stop codons, out-of-frame junctions, or ambiguous translated residues. A V3J clonotype was defined by an identical inferred V gene, J gene, and CDR3 amino acid sequence. The percentage overlap between two repertoires was calculated by dividing the number of shared unique clonotypes by the size of the smaller repertoire. Repertoire richness was assessed with RTK rarefaction, the Chao1 estimator, and Recon v2.1 estimates of unobserved clonotypes. Generation probabilities for all TCRbeta clonotypes obtained by the gDNA method from a few donors were computed using OLGA. Here the immuneACCESS table is served through TCRdb, limited to in-frame sequences with V and J called. Missing clones are a known gap in these copies; in checked studies unresolved V genes cover under half, and the rest lacks a known reason. From that table come the V and J calls and clone size; the DNA was used to work out D and trimming. Across this sample there are approximately 980,000 clones, with 60% to 85% seen only once. The ten largest clonotypes hold approximately 1.5% of the sample.

According to the germline V gene, CDR1 reads SGHAT and CDR2 reads FQNNGV. Measured from the cysteine to the phenylalanine, the CDR3 is 14 residues long. Of all the DNA, just the CDR3 is kept, 42 bases in frame from base 1. After removal of 6 bases from V and 8 bases from J, the junction retains 9 bases not matched to a gene. Results the study describes overall, beyond this receptor: Even with the large sequencing depth, rarefaction of the sorted-subset datasets indicated that sequencing was incomplete. The genetic and exposure-history diversity represented was limited by the small number of donors. Sampling was restricted to blood, and TCR repertoires in tissue are likely to differ from TCR repertoires in blood. When a handful of donors were compared, the shared fraction of clonotypes was about 5% for naive CD4, roughly 3.4% for naive CD8, 2.3% for memory CD4, and less than 0.5% for memory CD8. Higher generation probabilities were observed for clonotypes shared by all four sorted-subset donors than for non-shared clonotypes. Naive subsets generally had larger estimated clonotype richness than memory subsets. Based on pairwise subsampling, the degree of clonotype sharing among donors was expected to be affected by sequencing depth.

Worth noting for this clone: The target of this receptor is not known. No clone much larger than this one lies a single base away; base qualities are absent.

The donors were healthy, HIV-negative adults who had no recently reported acute infections or vaccinations. Only Caucasian adults living in Nashville, Tennessee, USA were represented among the donors. CD4+ T cells were enriched by magnetic negative selection; naive cells were then positively selected on CD45RA, and the negative fraction formed the memory subset. Blood was obtained by leukapheresis, after which PBMCs were separated by Ficoll-Histopaque density gradient centrifugation and cryopreserved in liquid nitrogen vapor phase. Purity and quantity of every magnetically sorted T cell population were checked by analytical flow cytometry. Genomic DNA was isolated from each sorted fraction and quantified by UV absorbance on a Nanodrop 2000c.

Sequenced sample: memory CD4+ T cells sorted from blood. The meaning of the sample's cell subset or site label: CD45RA-negative fraction. The sequence came from a man between 18 and 35 years old in good health. The chain links TRBV11-2 with TRBJ2-1; 8 of the junction bases match TRBD2. The CDR3 region reads CASRGTRSFYEQFF. DNA sequence: TGTGCCAGCAGAGGGACTAGATCGTTTTATGAGCAGTTCTTC.